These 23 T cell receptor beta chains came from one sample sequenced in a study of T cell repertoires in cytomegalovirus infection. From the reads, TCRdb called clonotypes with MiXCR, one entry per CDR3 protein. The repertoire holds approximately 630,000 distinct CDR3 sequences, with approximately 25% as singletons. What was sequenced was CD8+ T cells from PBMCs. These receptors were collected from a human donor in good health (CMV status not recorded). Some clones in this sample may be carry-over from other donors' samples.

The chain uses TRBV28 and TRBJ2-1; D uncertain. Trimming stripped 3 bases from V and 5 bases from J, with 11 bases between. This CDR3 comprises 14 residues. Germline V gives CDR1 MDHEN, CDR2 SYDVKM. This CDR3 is CASSFLGLNNEQFF. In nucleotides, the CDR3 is TGTGCCAGCAGTTTTCTAGGGCTCAACAATGAGCAGTTCTTC.

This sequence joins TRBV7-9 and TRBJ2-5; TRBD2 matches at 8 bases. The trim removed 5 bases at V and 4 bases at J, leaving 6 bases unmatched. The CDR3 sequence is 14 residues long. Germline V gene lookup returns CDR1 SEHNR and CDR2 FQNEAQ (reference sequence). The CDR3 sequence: CASSGTSGGETQYF. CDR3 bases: TGTGCCAGCAGCGGTACTAGCGGTGGAGAGACCCAGTACTTC.

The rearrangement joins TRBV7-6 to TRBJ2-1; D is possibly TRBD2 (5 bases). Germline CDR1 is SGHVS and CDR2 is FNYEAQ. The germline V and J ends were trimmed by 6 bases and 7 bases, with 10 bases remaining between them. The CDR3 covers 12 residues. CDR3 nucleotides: TGTGCCAGCAGTTCGAGGGCAAATGAGCAGTTCTTC. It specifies CASSSRANEQFF.

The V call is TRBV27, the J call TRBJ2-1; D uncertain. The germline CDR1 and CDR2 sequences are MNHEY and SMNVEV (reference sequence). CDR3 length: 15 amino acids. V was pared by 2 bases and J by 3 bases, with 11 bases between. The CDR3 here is CASSLRPPHYNEQFF. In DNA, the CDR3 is TGTGCCAGCAGTTTACGGCCTCCACACTACAATGAGCAGTTCTTC.

CDR3: CASSSNRGTGNTIYF. In nucleotides, the CDR3 is TGTGCCAGCAGTTCCAACAGGGGTACTGGAAACACCATATATTTT. The rearrangement joins TRBV6-6 to TRBJ1-3; 7 nucleotides line up with TRBD1. The ends lost 4 bases at V and 2 bases at J; junction bases unmatched: 5. Germline values: CDR1 MNHNY, CDR2 SVGAGI (reference sequence). The CDR3 sequence is 15 residues long.

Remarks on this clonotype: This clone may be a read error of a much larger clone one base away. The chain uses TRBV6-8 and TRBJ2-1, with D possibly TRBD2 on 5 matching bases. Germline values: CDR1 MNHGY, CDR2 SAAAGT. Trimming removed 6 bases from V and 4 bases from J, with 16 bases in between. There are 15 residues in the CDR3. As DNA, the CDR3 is TGTGCCAGCAGGTTCGTAGTCGGGGTTTACAATGAGCAGTTCTTC. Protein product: CASRFVVGVYNEQFF.

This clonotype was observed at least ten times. The CDR3 bases are TGTGCCACCGCAGTAGGGGGGAGGGAGCAGTACTTC. Translating gives CATAVGGREQYF. The rearrangement uses TRBV28 and TRBJ2-7; either TRBD1 or TRBD2 may fit D (6 bases each). V was clipped by 10 bases and J by 7 bases, with 17 bases between them. CDR1 and CDR2 (germline): MDHEN, SYDVKM. The CDR3 is made up of 12 amino acids.

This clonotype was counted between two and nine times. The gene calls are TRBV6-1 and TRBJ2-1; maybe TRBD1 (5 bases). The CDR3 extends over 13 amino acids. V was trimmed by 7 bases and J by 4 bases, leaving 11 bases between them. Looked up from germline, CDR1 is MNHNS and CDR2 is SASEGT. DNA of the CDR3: TGTGCCAGCACTATGGGGCGTTACAATGAGCAGTTCTTC. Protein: CASTMGRYNEQFF.

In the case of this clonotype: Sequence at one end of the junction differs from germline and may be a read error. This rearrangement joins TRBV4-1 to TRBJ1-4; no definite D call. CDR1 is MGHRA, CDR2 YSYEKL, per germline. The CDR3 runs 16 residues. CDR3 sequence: CASSQERGIGNEKLFF. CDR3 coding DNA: TGTGCCAGCAGCCAAGAGAGAGGGATTGGAAATGAAAAACTGTTTTTT.

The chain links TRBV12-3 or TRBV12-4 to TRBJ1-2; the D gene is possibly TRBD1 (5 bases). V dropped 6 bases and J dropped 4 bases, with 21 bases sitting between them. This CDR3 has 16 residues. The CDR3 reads CASSLLARADSYGYTF. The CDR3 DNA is TGTGCCAGCAGCCTCTTGGCCCGGGCCGACAGCTATGGCTACACCTTC.

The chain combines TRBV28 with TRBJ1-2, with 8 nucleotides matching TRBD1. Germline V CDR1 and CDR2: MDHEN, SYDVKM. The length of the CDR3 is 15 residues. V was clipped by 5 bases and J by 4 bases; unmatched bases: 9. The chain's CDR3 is CASSPGQGGGYGYTF. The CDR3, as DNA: TGTGCCAGCAGTCCAGGACAGGGAGGAGGCTATGGCTACACCTTC.

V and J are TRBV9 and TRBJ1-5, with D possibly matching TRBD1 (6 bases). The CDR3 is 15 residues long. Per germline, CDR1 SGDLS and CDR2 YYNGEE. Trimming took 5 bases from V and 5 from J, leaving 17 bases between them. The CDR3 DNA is TGTGCCAGCAGTGGCCTGGACAGCCCTTATCAGCCCCAGCATTTT. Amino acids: CASSGLDSPYQPQHF.

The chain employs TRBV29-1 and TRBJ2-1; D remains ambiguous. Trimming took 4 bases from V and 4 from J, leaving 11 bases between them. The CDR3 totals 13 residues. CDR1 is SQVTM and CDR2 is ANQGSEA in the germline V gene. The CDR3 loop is CSVGSTLYNEQFF. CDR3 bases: TGCAGCGTTGGGTCAACCCTATACAATGAGCAGTTCTTC.

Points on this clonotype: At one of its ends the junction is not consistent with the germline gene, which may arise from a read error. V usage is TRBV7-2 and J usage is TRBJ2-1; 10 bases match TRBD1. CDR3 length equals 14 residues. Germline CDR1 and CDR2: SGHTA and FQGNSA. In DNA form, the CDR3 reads TGTGCCAGCAGCTTCGGGACAGGGGTCGATGAACAGTTCTTC. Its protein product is CASSFGTGVDEQFF.

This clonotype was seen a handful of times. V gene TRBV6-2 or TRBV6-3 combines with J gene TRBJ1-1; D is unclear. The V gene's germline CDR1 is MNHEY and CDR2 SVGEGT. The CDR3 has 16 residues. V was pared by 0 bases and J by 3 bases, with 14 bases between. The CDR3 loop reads CASSYSSRGRYTEAFF. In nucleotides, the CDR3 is TGTGCCAGCAGTTACTCGAGCCGCGGGCGGTACACTGAAGCTTTCTTT.

The CDR3 loop reads CASWGSYNEQFF. The CDR3 nucleotides read TGCGCCAGCTGGGGTTCCTACAATGAGCAGTTCTTC. This chain uses TRBV5-1 with TRBJ2-1; D unclear. V lost 7 bases to trimming and J lost 1 base, with 6 bases between them. Germline V lookup: CDR1 SGHRS, CDR2 YFSETQ. CDR3 length equals 12 residues.

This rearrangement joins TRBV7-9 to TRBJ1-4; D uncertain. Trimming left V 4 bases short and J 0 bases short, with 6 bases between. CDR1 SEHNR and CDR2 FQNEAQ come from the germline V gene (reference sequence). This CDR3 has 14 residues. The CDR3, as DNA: TGTGCCAGCAGCTCCGGGACAACTAATGAAAAACTGTTTTTT. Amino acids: CASSSGTTNEKLFF.

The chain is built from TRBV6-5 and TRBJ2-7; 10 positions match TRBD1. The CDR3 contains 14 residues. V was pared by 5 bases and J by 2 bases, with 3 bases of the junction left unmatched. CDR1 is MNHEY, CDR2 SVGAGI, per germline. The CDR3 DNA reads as TGTGCCAGCAGTGGGGACAGGGGTGCCTACGAGCAGTACTTC. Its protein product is CASSGDRGAYEQYF.

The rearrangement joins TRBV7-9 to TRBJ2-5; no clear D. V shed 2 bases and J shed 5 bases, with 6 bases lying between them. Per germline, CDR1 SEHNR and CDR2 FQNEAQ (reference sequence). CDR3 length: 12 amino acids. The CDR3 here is CASSLSDETQYF. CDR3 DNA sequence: TGTGCCAGCAGCTTATCAGACGAGACCCAGTACTTC.

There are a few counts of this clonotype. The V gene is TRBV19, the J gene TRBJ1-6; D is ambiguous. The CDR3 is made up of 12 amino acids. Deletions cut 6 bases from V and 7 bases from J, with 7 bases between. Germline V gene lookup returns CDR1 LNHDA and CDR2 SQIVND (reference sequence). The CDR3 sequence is CASSLWNSPLHF. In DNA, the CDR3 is TGTGCCAGTAGCCTCTGGAATTCACCCCTCCACTTT.

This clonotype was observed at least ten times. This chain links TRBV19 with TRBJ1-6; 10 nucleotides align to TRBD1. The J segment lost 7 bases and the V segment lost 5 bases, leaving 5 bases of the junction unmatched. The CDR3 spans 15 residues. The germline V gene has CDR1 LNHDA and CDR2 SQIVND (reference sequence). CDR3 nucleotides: TGTGCCAGTAGTTTGACGGGACAGGGGAATTCACCCCTCCACTTT. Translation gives CASSLTGQGNSPLHF. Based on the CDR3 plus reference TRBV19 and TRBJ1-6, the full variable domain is DGGITQSPKYLFRKEGQNVTLSCEQNLNHDAMYWYRQDPGQGLRLIYYSQIVNDFQKGDIAEGYSVSREKKESFPLTVTSAQKNPTAFYLCASSLTGQGNSPLHFGNGTRLTVT.

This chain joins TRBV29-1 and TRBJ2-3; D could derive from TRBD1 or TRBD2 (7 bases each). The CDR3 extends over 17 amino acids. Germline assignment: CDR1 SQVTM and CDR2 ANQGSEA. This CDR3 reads CTSHPSGGPGGSDTQYF. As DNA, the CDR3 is TGCACATCGCACCCATCGGGGGGACCAGGGGGATCAGATACGCAGTATTTT.

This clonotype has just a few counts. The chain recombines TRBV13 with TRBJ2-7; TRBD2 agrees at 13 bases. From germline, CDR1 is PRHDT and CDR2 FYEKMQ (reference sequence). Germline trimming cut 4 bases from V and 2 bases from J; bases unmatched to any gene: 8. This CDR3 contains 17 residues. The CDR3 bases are TGTGCCAGCAGCTCAGGACTAGCGGGGGATGTTGCCTACGAGCAGTACTTC. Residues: CASSSGLAGDVAYEQYF.